This T cell receptor (beta chain) derives from a study of OX40 agonist ivuxolimab in advanced cancers. About the study as a whole: The costimulatory receptor OX40 (CD134) was targeted by ivuxolimab, a fully human IgG2 agonistic monoclonal antibody. Intravenous ivuxolimab was administered to patients every 2 weeks at six dose levels: 0.01, 0.1, 0.3, 1.5, 3 and 10 mg/kg. Of the roughly 53 patients in dose escalation, around 19 had hepatocellular carcinoma, about 15 had melanoma, 9 had renal cell carcinoma and 9 had head and neck cancer. In the dose-escalation cohort, roughly 80% of patients were male, and the mean age was about 55 years, with a range of about 23 to 80. Prior anti-PD-1, anti-PD-L1 or anti-CTLA-4 therapy was permitted, and checkpoint inhibitors had been received by about 37% of dose-escalation patients. Three dose-escalation patients achieved partial responses, one with hepatocellular carcinoma and two with cutaneous melanoma. The purpose of peripheral TCRbeta sequencing was to test whether ivuxolimab changed TCR sequence diversity and led to clonal T-cell expansion. The paper describes the monotherapy dose-escalation part (N = 52 patients) of the phase I trial of ivuxolimab.

The trial excluded patients who had a history of autoimmune disease or were on systemic immunosuppression. Peripheral blood for TCR sequencing was drawn from every dose cohort at baseline, at cycle 4 day 1 and at cycle 7 day 1. The samples were taken from a phase I, first-in-human, multicenter, open-label dose-escalation trial of ivuxolimab. The trial enrolled adults with locally advanced or metastatic head and neck squamous cell, hepatocellular, melanoma or renal cell carcinoma. CD4+ and CD8+ T cells were sorted separately from peripheral blood before TCR sequencing. Genomic DNA was isolated from the sorted cells so that the TCRbeta CDR3 region could be sequenced. The immunoSEQ Assay was used to sequence the TCRbeta CDR3 regions. Entries here come from immuneACCESS through TCRdb and include only in-frame sequences with V and J called. Some clones fail to appear in such tables; in the studies checked, an unresolved V gene covers under half of the shortfall, and the cause of the remainder is unknown. For this sample the table gives 50,000 to 60,000 clones, of which roughly 88% were detected only once. Roughly 4.5% of the sample goes to the ten largest clones.

Comments on this clone: Its antigen is not yet known. Nothing much larger sits one base from this clone, and base qualities are not available.

Results and caveats for the whole study, not just this receptor: In partial responders in the 0.1-3.0 mg/kg groups, normalized peripheral clonal expansion was found to be among the lowest, especially among CD8+ T cells. Low levels of normalized T-cell clonal expansion were also seen in some patients who did not respond. On average, CD8+ T cells showed more expanded clones than CD4+ T cells after ivuxolimab. At doses of 0.1 to 3.0 mg/kg, clonal expansion of both CD4+ and CD8+ blood T cells was observed from baseline to week 6. Antigen specificity was not determined for the clonally expanded peripheral T cells.

Deletion took 0 bases off V and 3 bases off J, with a span of 9 bases between the germline ends. The CDR3 contains 14 residues, cysteine and phenylalanine counted. Only the CDR3 part of the read is kept: 42 bases, read in frame from the first base. Looking up the germline V gene yields CDR1 SGDLS and CDR2 YYNGEE. The sequence joins TRBV9 to TRBJ1-1; tentative D gene TRBD1, with 6 bases matching. Sequencing used CD4+ or CD8+ T cells sorted from blood, obtained in a trial of the OX40 agonist ivuxolimab. This sequence originates from an adult with an advanced solid tumor such as melanoma, head and neck, liver or kidney cancer. The encoded CDR3 is CASSVAAGDTEAFF. The DNA sequence is as follows: TGTGCCAGCAGCGTAGCAGCAGGGGACACTGAAGCTTTCTTT.